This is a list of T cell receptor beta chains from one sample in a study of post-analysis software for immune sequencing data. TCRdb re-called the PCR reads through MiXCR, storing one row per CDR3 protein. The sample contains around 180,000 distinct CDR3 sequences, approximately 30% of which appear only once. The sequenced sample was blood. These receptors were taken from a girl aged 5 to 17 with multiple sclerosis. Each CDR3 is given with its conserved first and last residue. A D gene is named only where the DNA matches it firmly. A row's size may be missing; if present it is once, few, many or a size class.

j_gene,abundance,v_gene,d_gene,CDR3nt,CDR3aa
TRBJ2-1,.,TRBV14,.,TGTGCCAGCAGCCAAGAAAGCGGCGAGACCCAGTTCTTC,CASSQESGETQFF
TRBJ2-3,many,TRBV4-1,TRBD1,TGCGCCAGCCGCCCGACAGGGACCACAGATACGCAGTATTTT,CASRPTGTTDTQYF
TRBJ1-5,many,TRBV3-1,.,TGTGCCAGCAGCCAAGATACCCGGACAGACAATCAGCCCCAGCATTTT,CASSQDTRTDNQPQHF
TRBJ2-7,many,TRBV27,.,TGTGCCAGCAGTTTACAGGGCTACTACGAGCAGTACTTC,CASSLQGYYEQYF
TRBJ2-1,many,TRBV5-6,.,TGTGCCAGCAGCTTACCTTTAGGGGGCAATGAGCAGTTCTTC,CASSLPLGGNEQFF
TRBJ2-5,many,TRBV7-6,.,TGTGCCAGCAGCTACCAGGGGGGCTGGGGGGAGACCCAGTACTTC,CASSYQGGWGETQYF
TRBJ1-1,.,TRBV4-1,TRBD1,TGCGCCAGCAGCGAACGGCAGGGGGATGAAGCTTTCTTT,CASSERQGDEAFF
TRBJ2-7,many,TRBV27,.,TGTGCCAGCAGTTTACAGGAGAACTACGAGCAGTACTTC,CASSLQENYEQYF
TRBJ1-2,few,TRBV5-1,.,TGCGCCAGCAGCTTGACAGATCCTAACTATGGCTACACCTTC,CASSLTDPNYGYTF
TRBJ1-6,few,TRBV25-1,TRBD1,TGTGCCAGCAGACCGGGGACAGGTTATAATTCACCCCTCCACTTT,CASRPGTGYNSPLHF
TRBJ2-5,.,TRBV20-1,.,TGCAGGGCTAGAGGCCGAGAGACCCAGTACTTC,CRARGRETQYF
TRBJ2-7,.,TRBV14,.,TGTGCCAGCAGCCAATATCCAGACTACGAGCAGTACTTC,CASSQYPDYEQYF
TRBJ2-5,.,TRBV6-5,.,TGTGCCACCCACCCGAGGGTACGGGAGACCCAGTACTTC,CATHPRVRETQYF
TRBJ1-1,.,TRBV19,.,TGTGCCAGTACGTCAAGAAGGGGGTCGGTAGTTTTCTTT,CASTSRRGSVVFF
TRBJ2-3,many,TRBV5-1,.,TGCGCCAGCAGCTTGACCCGCGGACCGACAGATACGCAGTATTTT,CASSLTRGPTDTQYF
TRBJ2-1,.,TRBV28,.,TGTGCCAACAGTTTCGAGGCCCCGGTCCGAGCCTACAATGAGCAGTTCTTC,CANSFEAPVRAYNEQFF
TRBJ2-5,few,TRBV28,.,TGTGCCAGCACCGGAGGCGCAGGAGAGACCCAGTACTTC,CASTGGAGETQYF
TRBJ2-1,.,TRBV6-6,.,TGTGCCAGCATCGGGGCAGGGGGGAGCTCCTACAATGAGCAGTTCTTC,CASIGAGGSSYNEQFF
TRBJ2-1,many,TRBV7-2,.,TGTGCCAGCAGCGAAGACAGGCGGGGCACCCATGAGCAGTTCTTC,CASSEDRRGTHEQFF
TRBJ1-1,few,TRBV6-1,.,TGTGCCAGCAGTGAAGCACTGACAGAGACCGATAATGAAGCTTTCTTT,CASSEALTETDNEAFF
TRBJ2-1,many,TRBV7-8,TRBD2,TGTGCCAGCAGCGGCCTTACGGGAGGCCCATACAATGAGCAGTTCTTC,CASSGLTGGPYNEQFF
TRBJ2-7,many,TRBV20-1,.,TGCAGTGCTAGAGCGAGGGGATCGGGAGTAGGCACCTACGAGCAGTACTTC,CSARARGSGVGTYEQYF
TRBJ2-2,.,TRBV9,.,TGTGCCAGCAGCCCGACGGGAGAACGAAACACCGGGGAGCTGTTTTTT,CASSPTGERNTGELFF
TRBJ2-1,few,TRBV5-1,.,TGCGCCAGCAGCCAGATGGGAGAACGCAATGAGCAGTTCTTC,CASSQMGERNEQFF
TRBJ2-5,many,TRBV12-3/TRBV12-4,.,TGTGCCAGCTCCCCCGGACATAACCAAGAGACCCAGTACTTC,CASSPGHNQETQYF
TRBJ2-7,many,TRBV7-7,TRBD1,TGTGCTAGCAGCCCAGGGACAGGGACCTACGAGCAGTACTTC,CASSPGTGTYEQYF
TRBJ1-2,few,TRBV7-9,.,TGTGCCCCCGGACCTAACTATGGCTACACCTTC,CAPGPNYGYTF
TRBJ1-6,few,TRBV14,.,TGTGCCAGCAGCCAGGCCGGGACATCTTATAATTCACCCCTCCACTTT,CASSQAGTSYNSPLHF
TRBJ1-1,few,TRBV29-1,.,TGCAGCGTTGGCACCAGGGCACGACGGACTGAAGCTTTCTTT,CSVGTRARRTEAFF
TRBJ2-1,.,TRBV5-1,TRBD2,TGCGCCAGCAGCGTAGCGGGTAACAATGAGCAGTTCTTC,CASSVAGNNEQFF
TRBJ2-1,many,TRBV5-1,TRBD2,TGCGCCAGCAGCCTGGGACTAAACAATGAGCAGTTCTTC,CASSLGLNNEQFF
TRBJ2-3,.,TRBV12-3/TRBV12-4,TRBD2,TGTGCCAGCAGGTTAGCGGGAGGGCCCGATACGCAGTATTTT,CASRLAGGPDTQYF
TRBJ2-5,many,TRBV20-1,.,TGCAGTGCGAGGGACTCAGGAGGCCAGTACTTC,CSARDSGGQYF
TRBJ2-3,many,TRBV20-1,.,TGCAGTGCTAGAGATTGGGGACTCAGCACAGATACGCAGTATTTT,CSARDWGLSTDTQYF
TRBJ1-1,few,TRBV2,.,TGTGCCAGCAGTGGTAGCAGGACTGAAGCTTTCTTT,CASSGSRTEAFF
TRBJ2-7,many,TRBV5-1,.,TGCGCCAGCAGCTTAATTGGGACCTACGAGCAGTACTTC,CASSLIGTYEQYF
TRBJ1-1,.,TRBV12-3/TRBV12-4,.,TGTGCCAGCAGTTTAGGGCCAAGGGGGGCTTTCTTT,CASSLGPRGAFF
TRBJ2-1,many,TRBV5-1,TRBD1,TGCGCCAGCAGCCAGACAGGGGGAAACTACAATGAGCAGTTCTTC,CASSQTGGNYNEQFF
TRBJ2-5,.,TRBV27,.,TGTGCCAGTAAAGGGCCAGACCCGTACTTC,CASKGPDPYF
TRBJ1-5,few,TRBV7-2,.,TGTGCCAGCAGCTTAGATTCTCAGCAGCCCCAGCATTTT,CASSLDSQQPQHF
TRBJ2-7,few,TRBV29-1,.,TGCAGCGTTGAAGCAGAGAGCTCCTACGAGCAGTACTTC,CSVEAESSYEQYF
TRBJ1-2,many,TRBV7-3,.,TGTGCCAGCAGCTTCCAATCAGACCCCCATGGCTACACCTTC,CASSFQSDPHGYTF
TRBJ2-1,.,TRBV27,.,TGTGCCAGCAGTTTCATAGCAATGAACTACAATGAGCAGTTCTTC,CASSFIAMNYNEQFF
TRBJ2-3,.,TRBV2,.,TGTGCCAGCAGTGAAGCGCGTGTGGGGGCAGATACGCAGTATTTT,CASSEARVGADTQYF
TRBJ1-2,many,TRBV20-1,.,TGCAGTGCTAGAGATTATCGGAGTTTCTATGGCTACACCTTC,CSARDYRSFYGYTF
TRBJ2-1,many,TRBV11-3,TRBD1,TGTGCCAGCAGCTTTTCTCCCAAACAGGGGGTAACCAACAATGAGCAGTTCTTC,CASSFSPKQGVTNNEQFF
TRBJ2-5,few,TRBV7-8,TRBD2,TGTGCCAGCAGCCCCGGGACTAGCGGGATACGAGAGACCCAGTACTTC,CASSPGTSGIRETQYF
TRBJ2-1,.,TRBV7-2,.,TGTGCCAGCAGCAGAAGAGGCTCCTACGAGCAGTTCTTC,CASSRRGSYEQFF
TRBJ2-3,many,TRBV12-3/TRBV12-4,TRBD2,TGTGCCAGCAGCCGAACAACCGGGACTAGCGGAATACATACGCAGTATTTT,CASSRTTGTSGIHTQYF
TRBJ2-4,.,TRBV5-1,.,TGCGCCAGCAGCGACTTAAGGAACATTCAGTACTTC,CASSDLRNIQYF
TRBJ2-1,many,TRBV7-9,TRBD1,TGTGCCAGCAGCCCACCAAAAGGGCGTGACAGGGGCGATGAGCAGTTCTTC,CASSPPKGRDRGDEQFF
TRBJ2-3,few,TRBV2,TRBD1,TGTGCCAGCAGCCTGGACAGGGGGCCAGATACGCAGTATTTT,CASSLDRGPDTQYF
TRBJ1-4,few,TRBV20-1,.,TGCAGTGCTAGACGAGTGGGAGATGAAAAACTGTTTTTT,CSARRVGDEKLFF
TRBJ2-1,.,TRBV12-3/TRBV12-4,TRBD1,TGTGCCAGCAGTCCGAGGGCCGGACAGGGAGGCGACAATGAGCAGTTCTTC,CASSPRAGQGGDNEQFF
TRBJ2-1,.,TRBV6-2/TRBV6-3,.,TGTGCCAGCAGTTACTCAGGGGGTTTGGGAAATGAGCAGTTCTTC,CASSYSGGLGNEQFF
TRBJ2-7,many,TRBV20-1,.,TGCAGTGCCAGAGGGGACTACGAGCAGTACTTC,CSARGDYEQYF
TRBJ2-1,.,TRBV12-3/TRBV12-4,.,TGTGCCAGCGGCCTAGGGGAGGGGGAGACCCAGTTCTTC,CASGLGEGETQFF
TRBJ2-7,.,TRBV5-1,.,TGCGCCAGCAGCTTGTGGTTTGGACCCTACGAGCAGTACTTC,CASSLWFGPYEQYF
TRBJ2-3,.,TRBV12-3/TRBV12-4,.,TGTGCCAGCAGGCTAGGATTTACTAGCACAGATACGCAGTATTTT,CASRLGFTSTDTQYF
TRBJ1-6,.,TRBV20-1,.,TGCAGTGCTACCCAGGGCGGCAATTCACCCCTCCACTTT,CSATQGGNSPLHF